This TCR beta chain was recorded in a study of blood T cells in healthy people across ages. Study overall: Per every two T cells, about one barcoded beta molecule was captured by template switching. Regarding the study as a whole: It was the long-lived donors that had more naive CD4+ cells and higher diversity than aged donors.

In the case of this clonotype: The antigen remains undetermined.

Germline V gene lookup returns CDR1 SGDLS and CDR2 YYNGEE. V lost 6 bases to trimming and J lost 11 bases; unmatched junction nucleotides: 19. This CDR3 comprises 16 residues. Peripheral blood from each donor was collected in a volume of about 10 milliliters. A second PCR of roughly 7 to 11 cycles used a sample-barcoded 5' primer and a J-beta primer mix. The authors tagged each cDNA molecule using a template-switch adaptor with 12 random nucleotides. From the 5' RACE reads, TCRdb called clonotypes with MiXCR, one entry per CDR3 protein. The sample holds 730,000 or so distinct CDR3 sequences, about 40% seen once.

This TCR came from a woman aged 60-75 years in good health. Specimen: blood. The chain carries TRBV9 and TRBJ2-5; 10 positions agree with TRBD2. The CDR3 sequence is CASTARELAGRNEQYF. CDR3 bases: TGTGCCAGCACCGCCAGGGAACTAGCGGGAAGGAATGAGCAGTACTTC.